This T cell receptor beta chain was observed in a study of T cell responses to AZD1222 COVID-19 vaccine. Some second doses came at about 4 weeks and others at about 12 weeks; these were pooled. Clones were read by immunoSEQ multiplex PCR, and TCRdb kept only the in-frame ones, dropping some. The table shows 120,000 to 150,000 clones, with roughly 91% occurring only once. CDR1 ENHRY and CDR2 SYGVKD come from the germline V gene. V gave up 10 bases and J gave up 6 bases; unmatched junction bases: 16. The CDR3 extends over 16 amino acids. The J gene is TRBJ2-1, the V gene TRBV10-3, with 9 nucleotides matching TRBD2. This sequence was found in an adult who received the AZD1222 COVID-19 vaccine. The sample was peripheral blood, taken 28 days after the second AZD1222 dose. The CDR3 here is CATGAGGPSLTNEQFF. CDR3 nucleotide sequence: TGTGCCACAGGGGCGGGAGGGCCCTCTTTGACCAATGAGCAGTTCTTC.